What follows is one T cell receptor (beta chain) and its context. CDR3 regions of TCR beta were amplified from RNA transcripts. Second-round multiplex PCR came after first-round RT-PCR with HTBI primers. From the multiplex PCR reads, TCRdb called clonotypes with MiXCR, one entry per CDR3 protein. The data contain around 660,000 distinct CDR3 sequences, about two fifths of them singletons. The data were taken from a study of Graves' ophthalmopathy and Graves' hyperthyroidism. The germline gives CDR1 LNHDA, CDR2 SQIVND (reference sequence). V lost 3 bases to trimming and J lost 8 bases; unmatched junction nucleotides: 7. The CDR3 consists of 15 residues.

Source material: peripheral blood. The gene calls are TRBV19 and TRBJ1-4; 9 bases are a match to TRBD1. The source of this sequence is an adult man with Graves' ophthalmopathy. CDR3 residues: CASSIGQGKVEKLFF. CDR3 bases: TGTGCCAGTAGTATTGGACAGGGGAAAGTCGAAAAACTGTTTTTT.